These 3 T cell receptor beta chains were all obtained from the same sample, sequenced in a study of T-cell reconstitution after alpha-beta-depleted transplantation in children. Library preparation (for TCRbeta) was performed with unique molecular identifiers. Via MiXCR, TCRdb re-called the PCR reads, giving one row per CDR3 protein. The sample has approximately 82,000 distinct CDR3 sequences; roughly a sixth are singletons. The sample in question was PBMCs, mostly from graft donor cells, obtained 180 days after TCRalphabeta/CD19-depleted stem cell transplant. Receptors originate from a male patient between 2 and 15 years old who had a stem cell transplant for acute lymphoblastic leukemia, so the T cells may come from the graft donor.

This clonotype was detected only a few times. J is TRBJ2-2 and V is TRBV5-1, with no clear D. The CDR3 totals 15 residues. The V end lost 1 base, the J end lost 1 base, and 8 bases lay between the germline ends. CDR1 SGHRS and CDR2 YFSETQ come from the germline V gene. Written as DNA, the CDR3 is TGCGCCAGCAGCTTGTCGACATTGAACACCGGGGAGCTGTTTTTT. It is translated as CASSLSTLNTGELFF.

As to this clonotype: Sequence at one end of the junction differs from germline and may be a read error. The rearrangement uses TRBV5-1 and TRBJ1-1; D is unresolved. CDR3 length equals 15 residues. Per the germline V gene, CDR1 is SGHRS and CDR2 is YFSETQ. CDR3 sequence: CASTSGGNLNTEASF. The CDR3 DNA reads as TGCGCCAGCACCTCGGGAGGCAACCTCAACACTGAAGCTTCCTTT.

This clonotype showed up just a few times. This chain joins TRBV5-5 and TRBJ1-4; the D is unclear. V was pared by 0 bases and J by 0 bases, with 6 bases between. The CDR3 totals 15 residues. Germline V gene sequence: CDR1 SGHKS, CDR2 YYEKEE (reference sequence). The CDR3 sequence: CASSLGGTTNEKLFF. In nucleotides, the CDR3 is TGTGCCAGCAGCTTGGGAGGAACAACTAATGAAAAACTGTTTTTT.